The sequence of this T cell receptor beta chain was determined in a study of T cell responses to AZD1222 COVID-19 vaccine. The method was immunoSEQ multiplex PCR; TCRdb's version includes in-frame clones alone and lacks a portion of them. The table records about 120,000 clones, around 89% of them present only once. The study, taken as a whole, reports: It was only after the peak T cell response that any repertoires were sampled. White British donors predominated, females outnumbered males, and clonal diversity was possibly underestimated.

Points on this clone: The antigen is undetermined.

CDR1 and CDR2 (germline): SGHDN, FVKESK. This CDR3 contains 13 residues. V lost 4 bases and J lost 13, with 19 bases in between. Material: peripheral blood, obtained on day 0 of AZD1222 vaccination. The chain combines TRBV14 with TRBJ1-2; a possible D gene is TRBD1 (5 bases). The sequence came from an adult in good health. CDR3 coding DNA: TGTGCCAGCAGCCCGGCGGGAGGTCGCGGGGGCACCTTC. Its translation: CASSPAGGRGGTF.